Following are 2 T cell receptor beta chains from one sample sequenced in a study of blood T cell repertoires in COVID-19. Some clones are missing from TCRdb's copy, which holds only in-frame ones; the method was immunoSEQ multiplex PCR. The repertoire has about 400,000 clones, under 90% of them found once; the top ten carry about 1.7%. The sample taken for sequencing was PBMCs or T cells enriched from blood (not recorded which). These TCRs come from a woman aged 25 to 39 who had recovered from COVID-19.

This clone was picked up one time. The chain couples TRBV18 to TRBJ2-1; 8 bases are a match to TRBD1. Germline CDR1 is KGHSH and CDR2 is LQKENI. Trimming took 3 bases from V and 0 from J; bases not matched to a gene: 7. The CDR3 is made up of 17 amino acids. The CDR3 loop is CASSPSTGAISYNEQFF. The CDR3 nucleotides read TGTGCCAGCTCACCGTCGACAGGGGCCATCTCCTACAATGAGCAGTTCTTC.

This chain joins TRBV14 and TRBJ1-1, with D perhaps matching TRBD1 (5 bases). The CDR3 contains 17 residues. V was clipped by 1 base and J by 4 bases, with 19 bases between them. Germline loops: CDR1 SGHDN, CDR2 FVKESK. In DNA, the CDR3 is TGTGCCAGCAGCCAAGCCGCCAGGGATGTGCGTGGCACTGAAGCTTTCTTT. Amino acid sequence: CASSQAARDVRGTEAFF.